These 11 T cell receptor beta chains share one sample of origin, sequenced in a study of T cell repertoires in aging, cancer and after chemotherapy. TRB rearrangements spanning V, D and J were amplified using mixed TRB-A/B primers. One entry per CDR3 protein, called by TCRdb with MiXCR from the multiplex PCR reads. The sample lists around 6,000 distinct CDR3 sequences, around 36% occurring once. Amplification of TCR beta used genomic DNA extracted from peripheral blood. The specimen was blood. Receptors originate from a human donor in good health.

This clonotype was detected only a few times. V is TRBV6-5 and J is TRBJ1-1; D not resolved. Trimming cost V 6 bases and J 0 bases, with 2 bases left between them. The CDR3 loop spans 11 amino acids. The germline V gene encodes CDR1 MNHEY and CDR2 SVGAGI. The CDR3 region has the DNA TGTGCCAGCAGGTTGAACACTGAAGCTTTCTTT. Translated: CASRLNTEAFF.

Of note for this clonotype: A read error may account for a junction end that differs from germline. This rearrangement joins TRBV5-6 to TRBJ1-2; 10 positions match TRBD1. This CDR3 is built from 16 residues. The V gene's germline CDR1 is SGHDT and CDR2 YYEEEE. In nucleotides, the CDR3 is TGCGCCAGCAGCTCTAGTATGACAGGGGGCAGGTATGGCTACACCTTC. Translated: CASSSSMTGGRYGYTF.

Concerning this clonotype: The junction and the germline gene differ at one end; a read error may be behind it. The chain uses TRBV5-6 and TRBJ2-1, with D perhaps TRBD2 (6 bases). The CDR3 is 17 amino acids. Germline CDR1 is SGHDT and CDR2 is YYEEEE. The CDR3 here is CASSSLEGHPSPNEQFF. In DNA, the CDR3 is TGCGCCAGCAGCTCTCTGGAGGGGCATCCAAGCCCAAATGAGCAGTTCTTC.

Relative to its sample, this clonotype is medium-sized. V usage is TRBV19 and J usage is TRBJ2-1; D unclear. This CDR3 is 15 amino acids long. V dropped 5 bases and J dropped 0 bases, with 11 bases sitting between them. The germline gives CDR1 LNHDA, CDR2 SQIVND (reference sequence). The CDR3 region is CASSPLRSSYNEQFF. The DNA for the CDR3 is TGTGCCAGTAGTCCTCTTAGGAGCTCCTACAATGAGCAGTTCTTC.

The chain joins TRBV6-5 to TRBJ1-2, with 7 bases that match TRBD1. This CDR3 spans 16 amino acids. Looked up from germline, CDR1 is MNHEY and CDR2 is SVGAGI. V gave up 6 bases and J gave up 0 bases; unmatched junction bases: 10. CDR3 sequence (DNA): TGTGCCAGCAGGAAGTCCCTAGGGGGCCCTAACTATGGCTACACCTTC. It encodes CASRKSLGGPNYGYTF.

The rearrangement links TRBV11-3 to TRBJ2-1; 11 bases agree with TRBD2. CDR1 SGHNT and CDR2 YENEEA come from the germline V gene. The V gene end was trimmed by 4 bases and the J gene end by 6 bases; junction bases not matched to a gene: 5. The CDR3 sequence is 15 residues long. The CDR3 DNA reads TGTGCCAGCAGCTCCTGGGGGACTAGCGGCAATGAGCAGTTCTTC. Its protein is CASSSWGTSGNEQFF.

This clonotype was detected once. This rearrangement joins TRBV10-3 to TRBJ1-1, with D possibly being TRBD1 (6 bases). CDR1 is ENHRY, CDR2 SYGVKD, per germline. Trimming pared 10 bases from V and 0 bases from J, leaving 24 bases between. CDR3 length: 17 amino acids. The CDR3 nucleotides are TGTGCCACCCTATCGCAGCCAGGGGAAGGCCTGAACACTGAAGCTTTCTTT. It translates to CATLSQPGEGLNTEAFF.

This chain links TRBV19 with TRBJ2-7, with D tentatively TRBD1 or TRBD2 (6 bases each). Germline CDR1 and CDR2: LNHDA and SQIVND (reference sequence). Trimming stripped 10 bases from V and 0 bases from J, with 19 bases between. The CDR3 has 15 amino acids. CDR3 nucleotide sequence: TGTGCCACCACAAGGGGGGACGCGAGCTCCTACGAGCAGTACTTC. Protein: CATTRGDASSYEQYF.

This rearrangement joins TRBV18 to TRBJ2-7; 11 bases match TRBD1. Germline assignment: CDR1 KGHSH and CDR2 LQKENI. With V trimmed by 6 bases and J by 4 bases, 5 bases remained unmatched. This CDR3 is 14 amino acids long. CDR3 sequence: CASSEGTGGYEQYF. CDR3 nucleotide sequence: TGTGCCAGCTCCGAAGGGACAGGGGGTTACGAGCAGTACTTC.

This chain uses TRBV6-5 with TRBJ1-2, with 8 bases lining up with TRBD1. The trim removed 2 bases at V and 8 bases at J, leaving 4 bases unmatched. Germline values: CDR1 MNHEY, CDR2 SVGAGI. The CDR3 runs 13 residues. CDR3 sequence (DNA): TGTGCCAGCAGTTACAGGGCAGGGGGCGGCTACACCTTC. Protein: CASSYRAGGGYTF.

This clonotype was detected a few times. The chain links TRBV27 to TRBJ2-7, with TRBD1 matching over 9 bases. Germline-derived CDR1 and CDR2 are MNHEY and SMNVEV (reference sequence). Trimming took 8 bases from V and 2 from J; bases not matched to a gene: 7. This CDR3 is built from 14 residues. CDR3 loop: CASGTGSVAYEQYF. The CDR3 nucleotides read TGTGCCAGCGGGACAGGGAGCGTCGCCTACGAGCAGTACTTC.